Listed here is a single TCR beta chain. The antigen remains unidentified. This sample stems from a study of cytomegalovirus exposure and HLA in healthy donors. Study-wide results and caveats: In the roughly 120 validation repertoires, just under 95% of cluster scores exceeded 0, per a later analysis.

While the first cohort had 650 to 850 subjects, the donors belonged to the separate validation cohort of about 130 subjects. The CDR3 loop spans 16 amino acids. Trimming shortened V by 6 bases and J by 0 bases, and 15 bases separated the two germline ends. The germline V gene encodes CDR1 MDHEN and CDR2 SYDVKM. TCRdb's table, derived via immunoSEQ multiplex PCR, lists solely in-frame clones and lacks some. The sample records 100,000 to 150,000 clones, approximately 94% being singletons. The material sequenced was PBMCs. The receptor's source is a woman younger than 35 in good health and CMV-seronegative. The gene calls are TRBV28 and TRBJ1-3; D not certain. As DNA, the CDR3 is TGTGCCAGCAGACCCGCCTATCTAATCTCTGGAAACACCATATATTTT. Translating gives CASRPAYLISGNTIYF.